The 9 T cell receptor beta chains below were found in one sample sequenced in a study of cytomegalovirus exposure and HLA in healthy donors. The PCR employed 60 Vbeta primers together with 13 Jbeta primers. The assay was immunoSEQ multiplex PCR, and TCRdb's table has in-frame clones only and misses some. The sample records some 110,000 clones, 60% to 80% being singletons. The sequencing input was PBMCs. These receptors were collected from a man aged 50-59 years in good health and CMV-seropositive.

This chain joins TRBV6-1 and TRBJ2-3; 9 bases are shared with TRBD1. The germline V gene has CDR1 MNHNS and CDR2 SASEGT. This CDR3 comprises 13 residues. With V trimmed by 6 bases and J by 3 bases, 1 base remained unmatched. CDR3 DNA sequence: TGTGCCAGCAGGGGGACAGGGACAGATACGCAGTATTTT. Protein sequence: CASRGTGTDTQYF.

This clone was observed a handful of times. The rearrangement links TRBV10-3 to TRBJ1-1; D unresolved. CDR3 length equals 14 residues. Looked up from germline, CDR1 is ENHRY and CDR2 is SYGVKD. Trimming cost V 2 bases and J 5 bases, with 12 bases left between them. The CDR3 nucleotides are TGTGCCATCAGTGAGACAGAGCCCTCGACTGAAGCTTTCTTT. Protein: CAISETEPSTEAFF.

The V gene is TRBV10-3, the J gene TRBJ2-3; 9 bases are a match to TRBD1. V gave up 7 bases and J gave up 2 bases; unmatched junction bases: 4. CDR1 and CDR2 from the germline V gene are ENHRY and SYGVKD. This CDR3 region has 14 residues. This CDR3 is CAITGQGYTDTQYF. CDR3 DNA sequence: TGTGCCATCACGGGACAGGGATACACAGATACGCAGTATTTT.

The chain combines TRBV5-8 with TRBJ1-5; D not resolved. The CDR3 is 16 residues long. Germline V gives CDR1 SGHTS, CDR2 YDEGEE. Deletions cut 5 bases from V and 0 bases from J, with 15 bases between. CDR3 DNA sequence: TGTGCCAGCAGTCGATTACTACGGAGTAGCAATCAGCCCCAGCATTTT. Translation: CASSRLLRSSNQPQHF. Together with reference TRBV5-8 and TRBJ1-5, the CDR3 gives the full variable domain: EAGVTQSPTHLIKTRGQQATLRCSPISGHTSVYWYQQALGLGLQFLLWYDEGEERNRGNFPPRFSGRQFPNYSSELNVNALELEDSALYLCASSRLLRSSNQPQHFGDGTRLSIL.

The genes are TRBV9 and TRBJ2-7; 8 positions match TRBD2. V lost 3 bases, J lost 4 bases, and 6 bases stayed unmatched. Germline loops: CDR1 SGDLS, CDR2 YYNGEE. The CDR3 contains 14 residues. Here the CDR3 DNA reads TGTGCCAGCAGCGCAGGGACTAGTGGGTACGAGCAGTACTTC. This sequence encodes CASSAGTSGYEQYF.

The V call is TRBV18, the J call TRBJ1-1; 10 nucleotides align to TRBD1. CDR1 is KGHSH and CDR2 is LQKENI in the germline V gene. The CDR3 sequence is 15 residues long. V trimming: 5 bases; J trimming: 6 bases; junction bases outside the gene matches: 9. The CDR3, as DNA: TGTGCCAGCTCAGGGGGACAGGGGATAATATCTGAAGCTTTCTTT. Its protein product is CASSGGQGIISEAFF.

This clone appeared once. CDR3 DNA sequence: TGTGCCAGCAGCGTAGGGGGACAGGTGTATGGTGGCTACACCTTC. This encodes CASSVGGQVYGGYTF. This chain links TRBV9 with TRBJ1-2, with 8 bases aligning to TRBD1. V was clipped by 0 bases and J by 7 bases; unmatched bases: 8. The CDR3 contains 15 residues. Germline values: CDR1 SGDLS, CDR2 YYNGEE.

V is TRBV19 and J is TRBJ2-5, with 10 bases matching TRBD2. There are 16 residues in the CDR3. Germline assignment: CDR1 LNHDA and CDR2 SQIVND (reference sequence). V lost 0 bases and J lost 10; bases outside the gene matches: 11. As DNA, the CDR3 is TGTGCCAGTAGTATAGATGGACCTAGCGGGGGCAGGGGCCAGTACTTC. Protein sequence: CASSIDGPSGGRGQYF.

The CDR3 nucleotides are TGTGCCATCAGCCCGACGGGGGGACAGGGACGCGAGCAGTACTTC. It encodes CAISPTGGQGREQYF. The rearrangement links TRBV10-3 to TRBJ2-7; 9 bases are shared with TRBD1. Germline loops: CDR1 ENHRY, CDR2 SYGVKD. This CDR3 comprises 15 residues. J lost 6 bases, V lost 6 bases, and 12 bases had no gene match.